This TCR beta chain is from a study of shared clonotypes between healthy human individuals (dated by TCRdb to between 2020 and 2021). With respect to the entire study: A couple of women and three men aged 18 to 49 years were included in the cohort. Per donor, leukapheresis produced somewhere between about 0.8 and 9.5 billion PBMCs. To increase sequencing depth and limit assay-specific biases, TCR repertoire library preparation and sequencing were carried out by different laboratories using diverse techniques. The study deeply sequenced blood TCR repertoires of about 5 healthy adults to estimate repertoire size and the extent of clonotype sharing between individuals. Per donor, three plates each were used for CD4 naive and CD4 memory, two for CD8 naive, and one for CD8 memory. On the study overall, not on this receptor specifically: Because the study included a small number of donors, the genetic and exposure-history diversity represented was limited. Rarefaction of sorted-subset datasets indicated incomplete sequencing despite the large sequencing depth. Pairwise subsampling indicated that sequencing depth was expected to affect the degree of clonotype sharing among donors. When a few donors were compared, the shared fraction of clonotypes was around 4.6% for naive CD4, over 3% for naive CD8, 2% to 2.5% for memory CD4, and roughly 0.43% for memory CD8. Sampling was limited to blood, and TCR repertoires in tissue likely differ from TCR repertoires in blood. Naive subsets generally had larger estimated clonotype richness than memory subsets did. Compared with non-shared clonotypes, clonotypes shared by all four sorted-subset donors had higher generation probabilities.

The donors were healthy, HIV-negative adults who had no recently reported acute infections or vaccinations. Every donor was a Caucasian adult living in Nashville, Tennessee, USA. Magnetic negative selection was used to enrich CD4+ T cells, after which naive cells were positively selected on CD45RA and the negative fraction became the memory subset. After blood collection by leukapheresis, PBMCs were isolated using Ficoll-Histopaque density gradient centrifugation and then cryopreserved in the vapor phase of liquid nitrogen. Purity and quantity of every magnetically sorted T cell population were checked by analytical flow cytometry. Each sorted fraction had its genomic DNA isolated and then quantified by UV absorbance on a Nanodrop 2000c. Details on this clone: Its antigen remains unidentified. Base quality data are lacking; no much larger clone is found one base away.

The CDR3 has 14 amino acids, counting the end cysteine and phenylalanine. The retained sequence is limited to the CDR3, 42 bases, with the frame set at the first base. According to the germline V gene, CDR1 reads MNHNS and CDR2 reads SASEGT. V lost 8 bases and J lost 1 base, and the count of bases not matched to a germline gene is 8. TCR CDR3 regions were amplified from genomic DNA by multiplex PCR using the deep immunoSEQ assay. Extracted genomic DNA from each cell subset was distributed evenly across all wells of several immunoSEQ 96-well plates, and each plate was treated as a replicate. For sorted subsets, around 0.2 ug genomic DNA, equal to tens of thousands of T cell genomes, was loaded into each replicate PCR. Purified libraries were quantified with a Qubit 3.0 fluorometer, sized on a Bioanalyzer 2100, and re-quantified with the KAPA Library Quantification kit. Each immunoSEQ 96-well plate was sequenced on its own single-read 150-cycle Illumina NextSeq 550 flow cell. In the source study's methods: The immunoSEQ output contained only junctional sequences without quality scores, so filtering could not match that applied to full-length reads. Sequences were annotated with PyIR, a Python wrapper for IgBLAST v1.9, and V/J genes and CDR3 were assigned using IMGT germline references. Any read was removed if the V/J assignment was weak (E-value above 1e-6), the CDR3 was missing, or the read contained stop codons, out-of-frame junctions, or ambiguous translated residues. V3J clonotypes were defined by identical inferred V gene, J gene, and CDR3 amino acid sequence. Percentage overlap between repertoires was computed as shared unique clonotypes divided by the size of the smaller repertoire. Richness of each repertoire was evaluated using RTK rarefaction, the Chao1 estimator, and Recon v2.1 estimates of unobserved clonotypes. Generation probabilities were computed with OLGA for all TCRbeta clonotypes obtained by the gDNA method from a handful of donors. TCRdb limited this immuneACCESS table to in-frame rearrangements with V and J called. A share of clones is missing; checked studies link under half to unresolved V genes, and the rest is unexplained. For V, J and clone size, that table is used; D and trimming come from the DNA. Present in this sample are about 1 million clones, around 74% of which were seen just once. Of the sample, 1.4% to 1.5% falls within the top ten clones.

The TCR sequence derives from a man between 18 and 29 years old in good health. This chain is built from TRBV6-1 and TRBJ2-7; 7 nucleotides in the junction match TRBD1. The sequenced sample consisted of memory CD4+ T cells sorted from blood. In light of the paper, this sample's cell subset or site label describes: CD45RA-negative fraction. The DNA sequence is given as TGTGCCAGCGGCAGGGGGTGGGGTTCCTACGAGCAGTACTTC. It translates as CASGRGWGSYEQYF.